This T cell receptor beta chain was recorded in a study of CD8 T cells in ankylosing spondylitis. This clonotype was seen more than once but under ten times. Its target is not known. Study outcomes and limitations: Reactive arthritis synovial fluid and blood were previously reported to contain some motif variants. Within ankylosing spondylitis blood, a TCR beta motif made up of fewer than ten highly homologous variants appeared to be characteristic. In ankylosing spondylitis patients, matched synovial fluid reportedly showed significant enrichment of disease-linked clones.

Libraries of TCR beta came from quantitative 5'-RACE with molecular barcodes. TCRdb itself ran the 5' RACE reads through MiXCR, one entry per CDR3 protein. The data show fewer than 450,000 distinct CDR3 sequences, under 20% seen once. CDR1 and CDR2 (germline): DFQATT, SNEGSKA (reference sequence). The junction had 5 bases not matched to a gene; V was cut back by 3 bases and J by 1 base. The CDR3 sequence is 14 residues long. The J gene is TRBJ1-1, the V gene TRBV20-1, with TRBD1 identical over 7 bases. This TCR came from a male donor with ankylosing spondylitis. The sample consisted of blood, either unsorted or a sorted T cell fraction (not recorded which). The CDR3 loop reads CSASHRGGNTEAFF. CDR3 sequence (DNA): TGCAGTGCTAGCCACAGGGGAGGGAACACTGAAGCTTTCTTT.